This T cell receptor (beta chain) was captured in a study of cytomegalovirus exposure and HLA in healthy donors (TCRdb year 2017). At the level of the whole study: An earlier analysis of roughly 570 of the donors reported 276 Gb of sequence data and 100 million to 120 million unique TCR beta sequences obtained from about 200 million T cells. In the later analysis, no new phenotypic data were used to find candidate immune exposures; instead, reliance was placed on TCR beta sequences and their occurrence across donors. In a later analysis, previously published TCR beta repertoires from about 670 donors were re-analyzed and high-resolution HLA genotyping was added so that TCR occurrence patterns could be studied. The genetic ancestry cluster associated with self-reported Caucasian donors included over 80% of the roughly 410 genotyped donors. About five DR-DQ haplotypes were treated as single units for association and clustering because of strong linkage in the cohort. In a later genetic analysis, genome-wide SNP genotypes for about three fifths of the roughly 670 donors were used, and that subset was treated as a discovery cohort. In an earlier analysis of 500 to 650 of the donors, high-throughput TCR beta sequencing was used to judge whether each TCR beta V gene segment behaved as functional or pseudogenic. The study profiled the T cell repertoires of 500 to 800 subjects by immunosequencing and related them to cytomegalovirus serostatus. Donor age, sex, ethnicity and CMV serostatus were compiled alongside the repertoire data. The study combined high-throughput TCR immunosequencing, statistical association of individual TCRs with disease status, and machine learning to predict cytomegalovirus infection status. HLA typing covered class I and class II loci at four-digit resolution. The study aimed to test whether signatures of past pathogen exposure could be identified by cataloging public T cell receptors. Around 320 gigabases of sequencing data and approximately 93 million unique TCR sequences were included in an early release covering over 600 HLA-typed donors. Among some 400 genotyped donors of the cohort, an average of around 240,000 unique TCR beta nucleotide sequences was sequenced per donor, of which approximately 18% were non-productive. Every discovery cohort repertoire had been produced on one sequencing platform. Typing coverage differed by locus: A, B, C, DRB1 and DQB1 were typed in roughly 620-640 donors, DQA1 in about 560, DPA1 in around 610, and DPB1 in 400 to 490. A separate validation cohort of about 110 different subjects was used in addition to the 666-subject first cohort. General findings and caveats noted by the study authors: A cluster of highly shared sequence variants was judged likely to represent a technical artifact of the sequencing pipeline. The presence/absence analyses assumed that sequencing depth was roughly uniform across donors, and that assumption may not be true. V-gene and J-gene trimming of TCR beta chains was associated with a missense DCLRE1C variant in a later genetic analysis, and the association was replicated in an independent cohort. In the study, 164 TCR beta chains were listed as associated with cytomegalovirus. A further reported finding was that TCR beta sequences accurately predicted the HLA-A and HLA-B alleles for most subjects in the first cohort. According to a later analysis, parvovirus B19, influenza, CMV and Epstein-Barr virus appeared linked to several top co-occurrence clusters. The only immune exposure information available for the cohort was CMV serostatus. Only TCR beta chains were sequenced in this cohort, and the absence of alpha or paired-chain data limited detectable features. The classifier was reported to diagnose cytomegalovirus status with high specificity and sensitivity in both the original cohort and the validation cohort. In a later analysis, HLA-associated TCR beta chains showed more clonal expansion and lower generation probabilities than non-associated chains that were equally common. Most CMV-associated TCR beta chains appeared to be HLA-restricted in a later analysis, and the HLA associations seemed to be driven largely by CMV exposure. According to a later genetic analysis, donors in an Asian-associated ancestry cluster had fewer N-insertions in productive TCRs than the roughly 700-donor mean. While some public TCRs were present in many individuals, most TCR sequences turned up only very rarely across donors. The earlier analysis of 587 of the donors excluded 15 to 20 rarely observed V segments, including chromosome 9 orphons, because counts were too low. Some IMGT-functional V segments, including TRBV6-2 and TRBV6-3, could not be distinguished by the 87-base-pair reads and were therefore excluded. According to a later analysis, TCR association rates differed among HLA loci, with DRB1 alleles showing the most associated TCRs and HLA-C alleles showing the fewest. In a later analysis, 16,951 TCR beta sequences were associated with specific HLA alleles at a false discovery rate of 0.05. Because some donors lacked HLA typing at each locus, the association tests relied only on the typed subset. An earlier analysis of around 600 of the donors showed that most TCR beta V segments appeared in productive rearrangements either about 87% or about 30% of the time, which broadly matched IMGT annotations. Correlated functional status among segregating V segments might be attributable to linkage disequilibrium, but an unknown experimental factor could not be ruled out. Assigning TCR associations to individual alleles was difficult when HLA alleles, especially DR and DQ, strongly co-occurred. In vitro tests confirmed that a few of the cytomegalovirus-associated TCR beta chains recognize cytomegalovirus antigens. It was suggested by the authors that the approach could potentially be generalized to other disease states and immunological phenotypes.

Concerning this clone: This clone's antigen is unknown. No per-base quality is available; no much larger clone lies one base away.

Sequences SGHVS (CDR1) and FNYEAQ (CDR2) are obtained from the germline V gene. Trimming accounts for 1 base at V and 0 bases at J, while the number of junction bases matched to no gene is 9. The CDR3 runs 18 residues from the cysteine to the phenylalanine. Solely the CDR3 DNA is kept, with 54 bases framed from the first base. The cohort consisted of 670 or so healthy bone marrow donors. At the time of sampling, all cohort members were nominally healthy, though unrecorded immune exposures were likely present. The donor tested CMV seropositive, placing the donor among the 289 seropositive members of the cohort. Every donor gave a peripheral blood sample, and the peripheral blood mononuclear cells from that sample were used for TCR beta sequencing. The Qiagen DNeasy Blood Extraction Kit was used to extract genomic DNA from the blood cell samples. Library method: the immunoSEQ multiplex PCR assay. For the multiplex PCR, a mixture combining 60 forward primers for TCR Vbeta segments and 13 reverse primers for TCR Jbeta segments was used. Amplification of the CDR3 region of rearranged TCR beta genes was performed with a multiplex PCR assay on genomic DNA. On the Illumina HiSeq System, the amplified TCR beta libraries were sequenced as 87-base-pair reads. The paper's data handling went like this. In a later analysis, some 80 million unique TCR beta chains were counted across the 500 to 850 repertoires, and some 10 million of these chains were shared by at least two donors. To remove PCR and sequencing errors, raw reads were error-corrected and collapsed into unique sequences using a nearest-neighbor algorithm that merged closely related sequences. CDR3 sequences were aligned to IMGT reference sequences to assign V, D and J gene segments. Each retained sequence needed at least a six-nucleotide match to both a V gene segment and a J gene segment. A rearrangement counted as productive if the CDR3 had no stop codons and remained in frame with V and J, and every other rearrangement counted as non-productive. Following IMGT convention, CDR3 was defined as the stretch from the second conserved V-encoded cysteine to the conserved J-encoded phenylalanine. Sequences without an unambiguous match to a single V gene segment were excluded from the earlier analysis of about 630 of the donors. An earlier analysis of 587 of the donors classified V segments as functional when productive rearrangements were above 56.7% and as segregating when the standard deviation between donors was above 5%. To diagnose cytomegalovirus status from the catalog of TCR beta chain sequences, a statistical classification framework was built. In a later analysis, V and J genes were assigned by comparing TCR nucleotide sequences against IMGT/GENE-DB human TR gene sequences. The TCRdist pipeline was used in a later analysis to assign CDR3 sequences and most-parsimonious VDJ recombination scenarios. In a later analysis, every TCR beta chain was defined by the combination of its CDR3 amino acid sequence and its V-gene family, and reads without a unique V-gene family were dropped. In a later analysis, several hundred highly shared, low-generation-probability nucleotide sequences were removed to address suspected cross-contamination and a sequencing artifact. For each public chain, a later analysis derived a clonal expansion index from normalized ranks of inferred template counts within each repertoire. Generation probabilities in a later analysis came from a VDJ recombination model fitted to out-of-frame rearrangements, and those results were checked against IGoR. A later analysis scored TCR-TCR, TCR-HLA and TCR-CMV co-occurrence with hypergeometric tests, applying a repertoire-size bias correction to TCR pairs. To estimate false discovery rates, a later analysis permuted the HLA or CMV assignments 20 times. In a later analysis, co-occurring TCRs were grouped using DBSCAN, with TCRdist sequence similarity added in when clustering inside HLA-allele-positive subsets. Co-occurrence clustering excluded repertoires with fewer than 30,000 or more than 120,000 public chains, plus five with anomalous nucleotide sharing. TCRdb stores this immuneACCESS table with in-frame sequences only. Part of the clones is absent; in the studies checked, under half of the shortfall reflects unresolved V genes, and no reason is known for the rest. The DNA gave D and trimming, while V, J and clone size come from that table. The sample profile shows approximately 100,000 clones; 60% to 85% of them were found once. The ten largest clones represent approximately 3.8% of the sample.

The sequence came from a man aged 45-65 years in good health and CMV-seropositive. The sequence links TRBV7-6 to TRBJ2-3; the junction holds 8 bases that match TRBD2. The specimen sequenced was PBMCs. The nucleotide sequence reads TGTGCCAGCAGCTTAGGGGTCGGGAGGGCTGAAAGCACAGATACGCAGTATTTT. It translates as CASSLGVGRAESTDTQYF.